The table lists the clone carrying this T cell receptor beta chain with a few counts. As yet, its antigen is unknown. The data stem from a study of CD4+ T cells in melanoma. Study conclusions and caveats: CD8+ T cell, macrophage and B cell function reportedly correlated with neoantigen-specific CD4+ T cells. Reportedly, melanoma neoantigen-specific CD4+ T cells showed varied differentiation states.

The table came from immunoSEQ multiplex PCR; TCRdb's copy has only in-frame clones and leaves some out. The table records more than 8,000 clones, 50% to 75% of them present only once. The TCR originated in a human donor with melanoma. The source material was cells from a culture (not recorded whether cultured in vitro).

The CDR3 is CASTRMGAGETQYF. The CDR3 DNA follows: TGTGCCAGCACCAGAATGGGCGCGGGGGAGACCCAGTACTTC. V gene TRBV7-2 combines with J gene TRBJ2-5, with D possibly matching TRBD2 (6 bases). Germline V gene lookup returns CDR1 SGHTA and CDR2 FQGNSA. V was trimmed by 7 bases and J by 5 bases, leaving 17 bases between them. The CDR3 covers 14 residues.